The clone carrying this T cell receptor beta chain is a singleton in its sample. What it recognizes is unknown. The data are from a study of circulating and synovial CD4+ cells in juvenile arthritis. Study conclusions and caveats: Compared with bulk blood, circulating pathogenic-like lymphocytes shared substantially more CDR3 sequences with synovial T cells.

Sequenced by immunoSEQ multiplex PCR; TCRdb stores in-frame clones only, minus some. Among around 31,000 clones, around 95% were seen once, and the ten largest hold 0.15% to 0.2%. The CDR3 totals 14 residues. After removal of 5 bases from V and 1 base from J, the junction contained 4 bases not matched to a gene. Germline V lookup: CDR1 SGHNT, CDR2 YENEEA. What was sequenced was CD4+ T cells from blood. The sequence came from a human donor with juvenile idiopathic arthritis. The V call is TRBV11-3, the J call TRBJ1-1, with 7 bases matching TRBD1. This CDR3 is CASSLQGKNTEAFF. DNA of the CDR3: TGTGCCAGCAGCCTACAGGGGAAGAACACTGAAGCTTTCTTT.